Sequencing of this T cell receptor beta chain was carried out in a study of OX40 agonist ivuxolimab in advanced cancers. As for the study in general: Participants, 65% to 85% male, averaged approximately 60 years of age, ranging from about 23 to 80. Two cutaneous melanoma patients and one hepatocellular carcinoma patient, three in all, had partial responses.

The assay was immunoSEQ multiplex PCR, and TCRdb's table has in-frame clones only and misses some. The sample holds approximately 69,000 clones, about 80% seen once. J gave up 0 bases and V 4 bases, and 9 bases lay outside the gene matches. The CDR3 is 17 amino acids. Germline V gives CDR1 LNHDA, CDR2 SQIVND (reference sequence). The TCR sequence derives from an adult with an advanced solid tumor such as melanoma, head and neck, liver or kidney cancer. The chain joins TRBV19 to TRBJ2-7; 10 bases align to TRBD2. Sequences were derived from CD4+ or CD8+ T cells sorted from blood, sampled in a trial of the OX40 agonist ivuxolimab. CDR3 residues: CASSTRLAGINSYEQYF. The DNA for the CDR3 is TGTGCCAGTAGTACCCGACTAGCGGGTATTAACTCCTACGAGCAGTACTTC.